In its sample, the clone carrying this T cell receptor beta chain was seen many times. What it recognizes is unknown. The data are from a study of T-cell reconstitution after alpha-beta-depleted transplantation in children. Findings and limits, study-wide: About two months after transplant, alpha-beta T cells reportedly came from several hundred expanded graft clones. High day-60 TCRbeta diversity in some patients came from surviving recipient T cells and thymic progenitors. At the one-year point after transplant, T-cell counts and TCRbeta diversity were found to come mostly from T cells that had been newly produced.

Library preparation (for TCRbeta) was performed with unique molecular identifiers. Each CDR3 protein gets one entry after TCRdb re-called the PCR reads with MiXCR. The sample yields 200,000 to 250,000 distinct CDR3 sequences, approximately 8% seen once. The germline gives CDR1 SQVTM, CDR2 ANQGSEA. The CDR3 has 12 amino acids. The germline V and J ends were trimmed by 1 base and 9 bases, with 12 bases remaining between them. This sequence joins TRBV29-1 and TRBJ1-1; D gene unclear. The clonotype was recovered from a male patient aged 2-9 years who had a stem cell transplant for acute myeloid leukemia, so the T cells may come from the graft donor. The starting material was PBMCs, mostly from graft donor cells, obtained 360 days after TCRalphabeta/CD19-depleted stem cell transplant. The chain's CDR3 is CSVEARDFKAFF. CDR3 in DNA: TGCAGCGTTGAAGCCCGGGATTTTAAAGCTTTCTTT. Based on the CDR3 plus reference TRBV29-1 and TRBJ1-1, the full variable domain is SAVISQKPSRDICQRGTSLTIQCQVDSQVTMMFWYRQQPGQSLTLIATANQGSEATYESGFVIDKFPISRPNLTFSTLTVSNMSPEDSSIYLCSVEARDFKAFFGQGTRLTVV.